This T cell receptor beta chain was recovered during a study of control samples from healthy donors and cancer patients. The germline CDR1 and CDR2 sequences are SEHNR and FQNEAQ (reference sequence). The CDR3 runs to 16 residues. Unmatched junction bases numbered 3, after V lost 2 bases and J lost 0 bases. Produced via immunoSEQ multiplex PCR; TCRdb's table is partial and in-frame only. The data contain about 170,000 clones, 90% to 95% of them singletons. This TCR derives from a woman under 30 in good health. The chain is built from TRBV7-9 and TRBJ2-1, with 8 bases lining up with TRBD1. The sample was blood. The CDR3 bases are TGTGCCAGCAGCTTAAACAGGGGGAGCTCCTACAATGAGCAGTTCTTC. Its translation is CASSLNRGSSYNEQFF.